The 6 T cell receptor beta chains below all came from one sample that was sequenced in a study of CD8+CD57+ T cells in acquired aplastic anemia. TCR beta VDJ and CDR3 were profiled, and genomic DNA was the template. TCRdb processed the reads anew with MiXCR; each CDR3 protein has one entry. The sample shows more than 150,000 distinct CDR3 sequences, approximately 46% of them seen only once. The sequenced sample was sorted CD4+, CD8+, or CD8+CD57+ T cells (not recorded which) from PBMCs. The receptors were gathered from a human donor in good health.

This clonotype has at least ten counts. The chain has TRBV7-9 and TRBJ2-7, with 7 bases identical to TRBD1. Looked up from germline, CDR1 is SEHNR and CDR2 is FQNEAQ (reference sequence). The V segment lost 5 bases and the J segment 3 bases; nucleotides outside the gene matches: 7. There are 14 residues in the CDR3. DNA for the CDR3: TGTGCCAGCAGCGATACAACAGGGGACTACGAGCAGTACTTC. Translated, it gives CASSDTTGDYEQYF.

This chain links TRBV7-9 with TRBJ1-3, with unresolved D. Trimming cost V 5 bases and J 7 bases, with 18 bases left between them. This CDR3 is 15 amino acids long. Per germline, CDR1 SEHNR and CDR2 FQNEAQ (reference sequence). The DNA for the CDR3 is TGTGCCAGCAGCCCCCGTATCTCTCTCGGGAACACCATATATTTT. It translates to CASSPRISLGNTIYF.

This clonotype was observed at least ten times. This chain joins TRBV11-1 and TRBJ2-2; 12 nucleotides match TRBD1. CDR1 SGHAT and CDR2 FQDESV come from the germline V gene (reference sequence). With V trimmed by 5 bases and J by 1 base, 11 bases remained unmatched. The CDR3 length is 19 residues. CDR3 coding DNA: TGTGCCAGCAGCACGTCCCGGGACAGGGGGCGCGGGAACACCGGGGAGCTGTTTTTT. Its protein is CASSTSRDRGRGNTGELFF.

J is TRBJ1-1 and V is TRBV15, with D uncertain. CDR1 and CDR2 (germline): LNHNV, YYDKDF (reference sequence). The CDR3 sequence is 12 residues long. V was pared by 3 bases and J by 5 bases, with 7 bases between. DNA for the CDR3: TGTGCCACCAGCAGGGTGCGAACTGAAGCTTTCTTT. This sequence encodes CATSRVRTEAFF.

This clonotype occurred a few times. The DNA for the CDR3 is TGTGCCAGCAGCTTGGACCCGGGACTGGACTACGAGCAGTACTTC. It specifies CASSLDPGLDYEQYF. The rearrangement links TRBV11-2 to TRBJ2-7; possibly TRBD2 for D (6 bases). The CDR3 loop spans 15 amino acids. The V end lost 3 bases, the J end lost 3 bases, and 15 bases lay between the germline ends. Germline CDR1 reads SGHAT; CDR2 reads FQNNGV.

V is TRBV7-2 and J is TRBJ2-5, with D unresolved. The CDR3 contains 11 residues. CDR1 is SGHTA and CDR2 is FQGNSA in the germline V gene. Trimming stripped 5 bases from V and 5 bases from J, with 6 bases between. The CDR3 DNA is TGTGCCAGCAGCACCCGGGAGACCCAGTACTTC. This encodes CASSTRETQYF.